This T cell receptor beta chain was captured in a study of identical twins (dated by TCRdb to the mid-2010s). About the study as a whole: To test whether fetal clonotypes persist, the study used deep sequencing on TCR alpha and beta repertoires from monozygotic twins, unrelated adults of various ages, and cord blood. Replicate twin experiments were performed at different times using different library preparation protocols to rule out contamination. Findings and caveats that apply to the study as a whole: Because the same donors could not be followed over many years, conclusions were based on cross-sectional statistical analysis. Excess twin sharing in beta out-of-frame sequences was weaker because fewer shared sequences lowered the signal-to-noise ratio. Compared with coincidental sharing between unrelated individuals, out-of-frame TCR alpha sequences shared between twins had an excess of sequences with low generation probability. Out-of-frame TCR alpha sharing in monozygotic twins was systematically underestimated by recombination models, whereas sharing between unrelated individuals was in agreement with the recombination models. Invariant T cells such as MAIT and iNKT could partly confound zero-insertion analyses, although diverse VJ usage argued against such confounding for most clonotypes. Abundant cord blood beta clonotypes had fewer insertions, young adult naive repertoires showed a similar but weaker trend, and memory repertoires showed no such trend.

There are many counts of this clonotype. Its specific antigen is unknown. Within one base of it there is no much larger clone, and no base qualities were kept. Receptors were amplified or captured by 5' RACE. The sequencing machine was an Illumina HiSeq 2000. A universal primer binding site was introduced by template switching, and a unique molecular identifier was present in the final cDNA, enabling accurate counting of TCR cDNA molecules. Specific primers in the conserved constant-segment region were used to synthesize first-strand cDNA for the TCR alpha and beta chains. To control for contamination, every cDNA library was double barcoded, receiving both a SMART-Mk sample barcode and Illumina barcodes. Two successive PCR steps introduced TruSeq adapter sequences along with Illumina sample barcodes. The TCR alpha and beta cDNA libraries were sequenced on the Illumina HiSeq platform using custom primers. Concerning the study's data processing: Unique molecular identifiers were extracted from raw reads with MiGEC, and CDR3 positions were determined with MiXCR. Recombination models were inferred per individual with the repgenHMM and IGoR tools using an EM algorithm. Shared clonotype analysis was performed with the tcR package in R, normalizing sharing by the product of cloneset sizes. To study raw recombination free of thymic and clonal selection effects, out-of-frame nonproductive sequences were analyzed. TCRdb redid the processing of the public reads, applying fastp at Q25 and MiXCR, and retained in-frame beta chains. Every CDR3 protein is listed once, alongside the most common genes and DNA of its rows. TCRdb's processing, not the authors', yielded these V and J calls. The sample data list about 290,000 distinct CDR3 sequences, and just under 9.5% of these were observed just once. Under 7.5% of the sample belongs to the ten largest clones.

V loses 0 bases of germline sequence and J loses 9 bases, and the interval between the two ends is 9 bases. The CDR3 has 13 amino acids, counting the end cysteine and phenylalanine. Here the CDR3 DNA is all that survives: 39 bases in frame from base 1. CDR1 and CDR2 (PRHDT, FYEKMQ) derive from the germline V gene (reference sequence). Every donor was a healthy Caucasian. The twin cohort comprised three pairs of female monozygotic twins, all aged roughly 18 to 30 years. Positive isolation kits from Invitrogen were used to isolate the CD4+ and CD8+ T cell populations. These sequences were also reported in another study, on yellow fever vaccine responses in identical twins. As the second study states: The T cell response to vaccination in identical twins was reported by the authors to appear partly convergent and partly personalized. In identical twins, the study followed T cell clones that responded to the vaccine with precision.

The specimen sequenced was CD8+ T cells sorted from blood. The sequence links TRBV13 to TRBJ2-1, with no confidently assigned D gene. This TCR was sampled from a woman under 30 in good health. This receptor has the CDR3 CASSLGRPAEQFF. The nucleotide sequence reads TGTGCCAGCAGCTTAGGCCGGCCAGCTGAGCAGTTCTTC. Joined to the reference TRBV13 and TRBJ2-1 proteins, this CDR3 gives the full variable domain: AAGVIQSPRHLIKEKRETATLKCYPIPRHDTVYWYQQGPGQDPQFLISFYEKMQSDKGSIPDRFSAQQFSDYHSELNMSSLELGDSALYFCASSLGRPAEQFFGPGTRLTVL.